A single TCR beta chain is shown here with its context. Original analysis: Quantification of nucleated cells was approximated via reference gene primer amplification. Sequencing was performed with immunoSEQ multiplex PCR; in TCRdb, only in-frame clones are kept and a portion is missing. For V, J and clone size, that table is used; D and trimming come from the DNA. The table has about 220,000 clones, around 85% seen once; the top ten hold around 0.72%. Germline V gene lookup returns CDR1 SNHLY and CDR2 FYNNEI. V lost 6 bases to trimming and J lost 0 bases; unmatched junction nucleotides: 7. CDR3 length equals 15 residues. This sample was included in a study of blood T cell repertoires in COVID-19. The overall study: PBMCs, B-cell-depleted T cells, or T cells were the source of the cDNA or gDNA that made up the material.

The sample taken for sequencing was peripheral blood. The TCR originated in a man aged 35 to 55 with acute or convalescent COVID-19. This rearrangement joins TRBV2 to TRBJ1-1, with 7 positions matching TRBD1. The CDR3 DNA reads TGTGCCAGCAGGTCGGGACAGAGTCTGAACACTGAAGCTTTCTTT. Protein product: CASRSGQSLNTEAFF.